The clone carrying this T cell receptor beta chain was seen only once. Its specificity is unknown. These data originate in a study of T cell clonotyping in hematopoietic cell transplantation. The protocol was immunoSEQ multiplex PCR, while the TCRdb copy is restricted to in-frame clones and leaves out a portion. This table holds some 35,000 clones, 85% to 95% found once. Time point denoted: recipient sample about 28 days before transplant, after cytoreduction. The length of the CDR3 is 17 residues. Germline lookup yields CDR1 SGHTA and CDR2 FQGNSA. V lost 5 bases and J lost 8; bases outside the gene matches: 16. Study-wide results and caveats: CD4 and CD8 repertoire contributions could not be separated without sorting. Pathologically expanded recipient clonotypes increased progressively from day 30 to day 180 as diversity fell.

The gene calls are TRBV7-2 and TRBJ1-4; 8 bases match TRBD1. The receptor was isolated from a man aged 35-49 years with chronic myeloid leukemia. Some clones in this sample may be carry-over from other donors' samples. The material was peripheral blood mononuclear cells, obtained before stem cell transplant. The DNA of the CDR3 is TGTGCCAGCAGCCCCCTCGGACAGGGCTTTGGCGGCGAAAAACTGTTTTTT. Amino acid sequence: CASSPLGQGFGGEKLFF.